A selection of T cell receptor beta chains follows, all from one sample in a study of cytomegalovirus exposure and HLA in healthy donors. The assay was immunoSEQ multiplex PCR, and TCRdb's table has in-frame clones only and misses some. Of about 120,000 clones listed, 75% to 90% are singletons. Sequencing was done on a sample of PBMCs. The receptor set was obtained from a man aged 25 to 40 in good health and CMV-seropositive. Each CDR3 is given with its conserved first and last residue. The order of the fields is J gene, D gene, clone size, V gene, CDR3 protein, CDR3 DNA. A D gene is named only where the DNA matches it firmly. Rows give clone size only sometimes, using once, few, many, or a class for an expanded clone.

J: TRBJ2-3
D: -
size: -
V: TRBV10-2
CDR3: CASSEPGSTDTQYF
DNA: TGCGCCAGCAGTGAGCCGGGGAGCACAGATACGCAGTATTTT

J: TRBJ2-7
D: TRBD2
size: -
V: TRBV6-1
CDR3: CASSERGVGGEQYF
DNA: TGTGCCAGCAGTGAACGGGGGGTGGGGGGCGAGCAGTACTTC

J: TRBJ2-1
D: TRBD1
size: once
V: TRBV19
CDR3: CASTPQDRGYNEQFF
DNA: TGTGCCAGTACCCCCCAGGACAGGGGGTACAATGAGCAGTTCTTC

J: TRBJ2-7
D: -
size: -
V: TRBV27
CDR3: CASSFRDSSYEQYF
DNA: TGTGCCAGCAGTTTCCGGGACTCCTCCTACGAGCAGTACTTC

J: TRBJ2-7
D: TRBD2
size: few
V: TRBV6-6
CDR3: CASSYSGSGVAYEQYF
DNA: TGTGCCAGCAGTTACTCGGGTAGCGGGGTAGCCTACGAGCAGTACTTC

J: TRBJ1-6
D: -
size: -
V: TRBV27
CDR3: CASSLAARGLRSPLHF
DNA: TGTGCCAGCAGTTTGGCCGCACGAGGCTTACGTTCACCCCTCCACTTT

J: TRBJ1-5
D: -
size: -
V: TRBV11-3
CDR3: CASSQKIGRGNQPQHF
DNA: TGTGCCAGCAGCCAAAAAATAGGGAGGGGCAATCAGCCCCAGCATTTT

J: TRBJ2-5
D: -
size: few
V: TRBV7-9
CDR3: CASSLSQAEQETQYF
DNA: TGTGCCAGCAGCTTATCACAAGCGGAACAAGAGACCCAGTACTTC

J: TRBJ1-2
D: -
size: -
V: TRBV29-1
CDR3: CSVDPGREGGYTF
DNA: TGCAGCGTTGATCCTGGCAGGGAGGGAGGCTACACCTTC

J: TRBJ1-1
D: TRBD1
size: -
V: TRBV7-8
CDR3: CASSPDRGGNTEAFF
DNA: TGTGCCAGCAGCCCGGACAGGGGAGGGAACACTGAAGCTTTCTTT

J: TRBJ1-2
D: -
size: few
V: TRBV28
CDR3: CAGEGDYGYTF
DNA: TGTGCCGGTGAGGGAGACTATGGCTACACCTTC

J: TRBJ2-1
D: -
size: -
V: TRBV11-3
CDR3: CASSVAGEQFF
DNA: TGTGCCAGCAGTGTGGCAGGAGAGCAGTTCTTC

J: TRBJ2-1
D: TRBD2
size: -
V: TRBV10-2
CDR3: CASKGAGGINEQFF
DNA: TGCGCCAGCAAGGGAGCGGGGGGCATAAATGAGCAGTTCTTC

J: TRBJ1-5
D: TRBD1
size: once
V: TRBV4-1
CDR3: CASSQRTGENQPQHF
DNA: TGCGCCAGCAGCCAGAGGACAGGGGAGAATCAGCCCCAGCATTTT

J: TRBJ2-1
D: TRBD2
size: -
V: TRBV27
CDR3: CASSTMTSGGAAGNEQFF
DNA: TGTGCCAGCAGTACGATGACTAGCGGGGGGGCGGCGGGTAATGAGCAGTTCTTC

J: TRBJ2-3
D: -
size: -
V: TRBV6-4
CDR3: CASSDSRRTDTQYF
DNA: TGTGCCAGCAGTGACTCCCGGCGGACAGATACGCAGTATTTT

J: TRBJ2-3
D: TRBD2
size: -
V: TRBV13
CDR3: CASSRITSGGASGDTQYF
DNA: TGTGCCAGCAGCCGTATAACTAGCGGGGGGGCCTCAGGGGATACGCAGTATTTT

J: TRBJ1-3
D: -
size: -
V: TRBV19
CDR3: CASSIAITAGNTIYF
DNA: TGTGCCAGTAGTATTGCGATAACTGCTGGAAACACCATATATTTT

J: TRBJ2-4
D: TRBD1
size: once
V: TRBV2
CDR3: CASRDQWGQGASAKNIQYF
DNA: TGTGCCAGCAGGGACCAGTGGGGACAGGGGGCGTCAGCCAAAAACATTCAGTACTTC

J: TRBJ2-1
D: -
size: few
V: TRBV5-1
CDR3: CASSAGRSAYNEQFF
DNA: TGCGCCAGCAGCGCGGGACGATCCGCCTACAATGAGCAGTTCTTC

J: TRBJ2-2
D: TRBD1
size: -
V: TRBV29-1
CDR3: CSADRGYTGELFF
DNA: TGCAGCGCCGACAGGGGATACACCGGGGAGCTGTTTTTT

J: TRBJ2-7
D: TRBD1
size: -
V: TRBV10-2
CDR3: CASSESQGASEQYF
DNA: TGCGCCAGCAGTGAGTCTCAGGGGGCAAGCGAGCAGTACTTC

J: TRBJ2-3
D: TRBD1
size: few
V: TRBV29-1
CDR3: CSALRDRGTDTQYF
DNA: TGCAGCGCACTCCGGGACAGGGGTACAGATACGCAGTATTTT

J: TRBJ1-5
D: -
size: -
V: TRBV27
CDR3: CASRSRRAGANQPQHF
DNA: TGTGCCAGCAGATCCCGCCGGGCTGGGGCGAATCAGCCCCAGCATTTT

J: TRBJ2-3
D: -
size: -
V: TRBV15
CDR3: CATSRDYNSDTQYF
DNA: TGTGCCACCAGCAGAGATTATAACTCAGATACGCAGTATTTT

J: TRBJ2-7
D: TRBD2
size: -
V: TRBV7-9
CDR3: CASSPRLAGAITYEQYF
DNA: TGTGCCAGCAGCCCGCGACTAGCGGGGGCCATAACCTACGAGCAGTACTTC

J: TRBJ2-3
D: -
size: -
V: TRBV2
CDR3: CASSEWATTDTQYF
DNA: TGTGCCAGCAGTGAATGGGCCACCACAGATACGCAGTATTTT

J: TRBJ2-5
D: TRBD1
size: -
V: TRBV11-2
CDR3: CASSSQGANSGGKQYF
DNA: TGTGCCAGCAGCTCACAGGGGGCGAACAGCGGAGGGAAGCAGTACTTC

J: TRBJ1-5
D: TRBD1
size: -
V: TRBV27
CDR3: CASSPTTGYNQPQHF
DNA: TGTGCCAGCAGTCCCACGACAGGGTACAATCAGCCCCAGCATTTT

J: TRBJ2-3
D: TRBD2
size: -
V: TRBV5-1
CDR3: CASGPGLVGADTQYF
DNA: TGCGCCAGCGGCCCGGGACTAGTTGGCGCAGATACGCAGTATTTT

J: TRBJ2-2
D: TRBD1
size: -
V: TRBV13
CDR3: CASSYRDRGITGELFF
DNA: TGTGCCAGCAGCTACCGGGACAGGGGGATCACCGGGGAGCTGTTTTTT